This TCR beta chain was captured by sequencing in a study of blood T cell repertoires in COVID-19. About the study: Material from acute and convalescent COVID-19 was sourced from the United States, Italy and Spain. T cells, B-cell-depleted T cells, or PBMCs provided the cDNA or gDNA that served as material.

Sequencing used immunoSEQ multiplex PCR; TCRdb keeps in-frame clones, though not all of them. The sample lists around 400,000 clones, roughly 88% occurring once. The sequenced sample was PBMCs or T cells enriched from blood (not recorded which). The sequence derives from a woman between 18 and 29 years old who had been exposed to COVID-19.

The CDR3 DNA is TGTGCCACCCGAGCAGGACAGACTGATAATTCACCCCTCCACTTT. Amino acid sequence: CATRAGQTDNSPLHF. The chain uses TRBV28 and TRBJ1-6, with D maybe TRBD1 (6 bases). The V end lost 10 bases, the J end lost 5 bases, and 18 bases lay between the germline ends. The CDR3 has 15 residues. CDR1 is MDHEN and CDR2 is SYDVKM in the germline V gene.